The T cell receptor (beta chain) under discussion was sequenced for a study of a mutant IDH1 vaccine in newly diagnosed glioma. On the study more broadly: All eight of the vaccinations patients received fell in weeks 1, 3, 5, 7, 11, 15, 19 and 23. Vaccines were first given 4-6 weeks after radiotherapy alone, or with temozolomide cycles. Sex among treated patients split about 60% male, around 40% female; mean age was roughly 40 years.

As regards this clone: Its specificity is unknown.

The time point is: week 11, during vaccination. Each vaccine dose was 300 ug of mutant IDH1 20-mer peptide, with topical imiquimod. Germline V gene sequence: CDR1 MGHRA, CDR2 YSYEKL. The V end was cut by 0 bases, the J end by 7 bases, with 13 bases between. CDR3 length equals 15 residues. Data came from immunoSEQ multiplex PCR; TCRdb stores just in-frame clones and leaves some out. The table includes around 31,000 clones, around 90% detected once. Whole-study results and caveats: Top peripheral T cell clonotype shifts appeared unrelated to pseudoprogression.

This rearrangement joins TRBV4-1 to TRBJ1-5; possibly TRBD1 for D (5 bases). The TCR sequence derives from a man between 18 and 29 years old with glioma. The sample in question was PBMCs, obtained from a glioma patient whose treatment included an IDH1 peptide vaccine. CDR3 protein: CASSQEERWDQPQHF. CDR3 nucleotides: TGCGCCAGCAGCCAAGAGGAACGCTGGGACCAGCCCCAGCATTTT.